Here is one T cell receptor beta chain with its context. The method was immunoSEQ multiplex PCR; TCRdb's version includes in-frame clones alone and lacks a portion of them. This table holds some 2,000,000 clones, about 95% found once. The data belong to a study of shared clonotypes between healthy human individuals. Terminally differentiated effector memory CD45RA+ cells were excluded from the naive CD8 cells, which were CD45RO-negative and positively selected for CCR7. CDR3 length equals 15 residues. The germline V gene encodes CDR1 SGDLS and CDR2 YYNGEE. The V end was cut by 2 bases, the J end by 0 bases, with 12 bases between.

V gene TRBV9 combines with J gene TRBJ2-7; D is uncertain. The sequenced material came from naive CD8+ T cells sorted from blood. The clonotype originates from a man between 18 and 35 years old in good health. The CDR3 DNA reads TGTGCCAGCAGCGTCAGCCGTGACCCCTCCTACGAGCAGTACTTC. It translates to CASSVSRDPSYEQYF.